In its sample, the clone carrying this TCR beta chain was seen a few times. The antigen is not known. Amplification of TCR beta used genomic DNA extracted from peripheral blood. This sample stems from a study of T cell repertoires in aging, cancer and after chemotherapy. Rearranged V-D-J TRB sequences were amplified with a mixed TRB-A/B primer pool. TCRdb passed the multiplex PCR reads through MiXCR, listing each CDR3 protein once. Among thousands of distinct CDR3 sequences listed, roughly 31% were seen once. Study-level points and caveats: Age-matched healthy donors had significantly more diverse, less clonal blood TCR repertoires than untreated cancer patients. No conclusions about immunological memory after chemotherapy can be drawn from the repertoire data.

Trimming took 6 bases from V and 6 from J; bases not matched to a gene: 13. Germline lookup yields CDR1 MNHEY and CDR2 SMNVEV (reference sequence). CDR3 size: 16 residues. This chain joins TRBV27 and TRBJ2-2; TRBD1 agrees at 7 bases. This TCR derives from a human donor with a blood cancer. The donor label of this sample is uncertain. The sequencing sample was made of blood. CDR3 region: CASRGAGTAFPGELFF. CDR3 DNA: TGTGCCAGCAGGGGAGCCGGGACAGCTTTTCCCGGGGAGCTGTTTTTT.